This T cell receptor beta chain is drawn from a study of T cells in tumors after PD-1 blockade. Study-level information: No patient had prior checkpoint blockade, systemic immunosuppression, or radiotherapy within 4 weeks. General study findings and limits: After therapy, most expanded exhausted CD8+ clones were absent pre-treatment, suggesting clonal replacement.

TCRdb's copy holds only in-frame clones and misses some; the assay was immunoSEQ multiplex PCR. The repertoire holds 11,000 to 15,000 clones, with 55% to 80% as singletons. The sample holds a few counts of this clone. Its antigen is undetermined. Before and after PD-1 blockade, biopsies were collected from the same primary tumor site. The average interval from treatment start to post-treatment squamous cell carcinoma sampling was 31 days. Germline loops: CDR1 WNHNN, CDR2 SYGVQD (reference sequence). This CDR3 contains 15 residues. V trimming: 4 bases; J trimming: 0 bases; junction bases outside the gene matches: 3.

The chain couples TRBV10-1 to TRBJ2-7, with 10 nucleotides matching TRBD2. Specimen: tumor tissue, collected after anti-PD-1 treatment. The TCR originated in a human donor with cutaneous squamous cell carcinoma. The CDR3 DNA is TGCGCCAGCAGTGCCCTAGCGGGGGCCTCCTACGAGCAGTACTTC. Translating it yields CASSALAGASYEQYF.